This T cell receptor (beta chain) was captured in a study of T cell responses to AZD1222 COVID-19 vaccine. Study outcomes and limitations: Only 5 or 6 AZD1222 recipients tested seropositive at baseline.

Of note for this clone: Its antigen is unknown.

Trimming shortened V by 5 bases and J by 1 base, and 19 bases separated the two germline ends. CDR1 is SGHTA, CDR2 FQGNSA, per germline. This CDR3 is built from 17 residues. Here immunoSEQ multiplex PCR was the method, and the copy in TCRdb shows in-frame clones only, minus some. The sample yields about 100,000 clones, approximately 83% seen once. This sequence originates from an adult in good health. Sequencing was performed on peripheral blood, taken on day 0 of AZD1222 vaccination. The chain couples TRBV7-2 to TRBJ2-3, with D maybe TRBD1 (6 bases). The CDR3 loop reads CASSPPSRGRRTDTQYF. Written as DNA, the CDR3 is TGTGCCAGCAGCCCGCCCTCCAGGGGTCGGCGCACAGATACGCAGTATTTT.